This is a list of T cell receptor beta chains from one sample in a study of early T cells in non-severe SARS-CoV-2 infection. TCRdb used MiXCR to reprocess the 5' RACE reads, holding one entry per CDR3 protein. The data hold about 27,000 distinct CDR3 sequences, with just under 3% observed a single time. Sequenced sample: whole blood. All receptors derive from an adult who was a healthcare worker with PCR-confirmed SARS-CoV-2 infection or an uninfected control (not recorded which). The CDR3 runs from the conserved cysteine through the conserved F or W. D genes are given only for firm matches. The size field reads once, few or many counts, or a class when the clone is expanded.

j_gene: TRBJ2-1; abundance: many; v_gene: TRBV6-5; d_gene: .; CDR3aa: CASRGRGWNEQFF; CDR3nt: TGTGCCAGCCGAGGCAGGGGTTGGAATGAGCAGTTCTTC
j_gene: TRBJ1-6; abundance: few; v_gene: TRBV12-3/TRBV12-4; d_gene: .; CDR3aa: CASRTRMGSPLHF; CDR3nt: TGTGCCAGCAGGACCAGGATGGGATCACCCCTCCACTTT
j_gene: TRBJ2-1; abundance: many; v_gene: TRBV7-9; d_gene: .; CDR3aa: CVSSQGPGFYNEQFF; CDR3nt: TGTGTCAGCAGCCAAGGCCCCGGGTTCTACAATGAGCAGTTCTTC
j_gene: TRBJ1-1; abundance: many; v_gene: TRBV5-1; d_gene: .; CDR3aa: CASRRSGGLNTEAFF; CDR3nt: TGCGCCAGCAGAAGATCGGGAGGCCTGAACACTGAAGCTTTCTTT
j_gene: TRBJ2-1; abundance: many; v_gene: TRBV19; d_gene: .; CDR3aa: CASKDRGYNEQFF; CDR3nt: TGTGCCAGTAAGGATAGGGGTTACAATGAGCAGTTCTTC
j_gene: TRBJ2-1; abundance: many; v_gene: TRBV7-9; d_gene: .; CDR3aa: CASRDRGGTAYNEQFF; CDR3nt: TGTGCCAGCAGAGACCGAGGCGGGACAGCCTACAATGAGCAGTTCTTC
j_gene: TRBJ1-3; abundance: many; v_gene: TRBV12-3/TRBV12-4; d_gene: TRBD1; CDR3aa: CASSSATGRRDLAGNTIYF; CDR3nt: TGTGCCAGCAGTTCCGCGACAGGGAGACGGGACCTGGCTGGAAACACCATATATTTT
j_gene: TRBJ1-5; abundance: many; v_gene: TRBV12-3/TRBV12-4; d_gene: .; CDR3aa: CASRRQRNQPQHF; CDR3nt: TGTGCCAGCAGAAGACAGCGCAATCAGCCCCAGCATTTT
j_gene: TRBJ2-3; abundance: many; v_gene: TRBV7-2; d_gene: TRBD2; CDR3aa: CASSLGLLAAITDTQYF; CDR3nt: TGTGCCAGCAGCTTAGGACTTCTAGCGGCTATCACAGATACGCAGTATTTT
j_gene: TRBJ2-1; abundance: medium-sized; v_gene: TRBV5-1; d_gene: TRBD2; CDR3aa: CASSLAGEQFF; CDR3nt: TGCGCCAGCAGCCTAGCGGGTGAGCAGTTCTTC
j_gene: TRBJ1-4; abundance: many; v_gene: TRBV12-3/TRBV12-4; d_gene: .; CDR3aa: CASSFSLSTNEKLFF; CDR3nt: TGTGCCAGCAGTTTCTCTCTCTCAACTAATGAAAAACTGTTTTTT
j_gene: TRBJ1-5; abundance: many; v_gene: TRBV30; d_gene: TRBD1; CDR3aa: CAWTGQGVGQPQHF; CDR3nt: TGTGCCTGGACGGGACAGGGTGTGGGTCAGCCCCAGCATTTT
j_gene: TRBJ2-1; abundance: medium-sized; v_gene: TRBV10-1; d_gene: .; CDR3aa: CASSESKGGSYNEQFF; CDR3nt: TGCGCCAGCAGTGAGTCGAAGGGAGGCTCCTACAATGAGCAGTTCTTC